The 9 T cell receptor beta chains listed next were all sequenced from one sample in a study of cytomegalovirus exposure and HLA in healthy donors. The PCR employed 60 Vbeta primers together with 13 Jbeta primers. Measured with immunoSEQ multiplex PCR; TCRdb has only the in-frame clones, and not every one. Recorded for this sample: approximately 110,000 clones. The material sequenced was PBMCs. These receptors originate from a man between 18 and 35 years old in good health and CMV-seronegative.

This chain uses TRBV9 with TRBJ1-1; D is uncertain. Trimming stripped 4 bases from V and 4 bases from J, with 8 bases between. CDR1 and CDR2 from the germline V gene are SGDLS and YYNGEE. The CDR3 has 12 residues. In DNA form, the CDR3 reads TGTGCCAGCAGCCGACGGGGCACTGAAGCTTTCTTT. It yields the protein CASSRRGTEAFF.

The rearrangement uses TRBV7-6 and TRBJ1-2; D gene unclear. V was pared by 1 base and J by 2 bases, with 8 bases between. This CDR3 is 14 amino acids long. The germline gives CDR1 SGHVS, CDR2 FNYEAQ. CDR3 DNA sequence: TGTGCCAGCAGCTTAGAAACGGGAAACTATGGCTACACCTTC. Its translation: CASSLETGNYGYTF.

The chain carries TRBV5-4 and TRBJ2-7; possibly TRBD1 for D (6 bases). Per germline, CDR1 SGHNT and CDR2 YYREEE (reference sequence). This CDR3 comprises 13 residues. Trimming removed 6 bases from V and 3 bases from J, with 13 bases in between. For the CDR3, the DNA is TGTGCCAGCAAGGTTCAGGGGAGCTACGAGCAGTACTTC. This sequence encodes CASKVQGSYEQYF.

This sequence joins TRBV5-6 and TRBJ2-1, with a tentative D call TRBD1 (7 bases). Trimming removed 4 bases at V and 3 bases at J, with 14 bases between. Germline CDR1 reads SGHDT; CDR2 reads YYEEEE. This CDR3 has 15 residues. The CDR3, as DNA: TGTGCCAGCAGCCTTTCAGGGGGGAACTACAATGAGCAGTTCTTC. Encoded protein: CASSLSGGNYNEQFF.

The chain combines TRBV19 with TRBJ1-2; TRBD1 matches at 9 bases. The germline V gene encodes CDR1 LNHDA and CDR2 SQIVND (reference sequence). The CDR3 has 14 residues. V shed 9 bases, J shed 8 bases, and the junction held 13 bases outside the gene matches. CDR3 protein: CASQPTGGARGYTF. The DNA of the CDR3 is TGTGCCAGCCAACCTACAGGGGGCGCGAGAGGCTACACCTTC.

J is TRBJ2-7 and V is TRBV5-4; D gene unclear. Germline CDR1 reads SGHNT; CDR2 reads YYREEE (reference sequence). V was clipped by 4 bases and J by 6 bases, with 11 bases between them. This CDR3 has 12 residues. CDR3 residues: CASSRWATEQYF. The CDR3 bases are TGTGCCAGCAGCCGGTGGGCAACCGAGCAGTACTTC.

The V gene is TRBV16, the J gene TRBJ2-7, with D tentatively TRBD2 (5 bases). The CDR3 sequence is 16 residues long. Germline V gives CDR1 KGHSY, CDR2 FQNENV. Trimming took 1 base from V and 3 from J, leaving 16 bases between them. CDR3: CASSQLQKRNHYEQYF. As DNA, the CDR3 is TGTGCCAGCAGCCAATTACAGAAGCGGAATCACTACGAGCAGTACTTC.

This chain joins TRBV28 and TRBJ1-2; D remains unclear. Per germline, CDR1 MDHEN and CDR2 SYDVKM. Trimming stripped 3 bases from V and 3 bases from J, with 11 bases between. This CDR3 region has 14 residues. The CDR3 reads CASSFSGEDYGYTF. The CDR3 coding sequence is TGTGCCAGCAGTTTCTCAGGTGAAGACTATGGCTACACCTTC.

The chain carries TRBV5-1 and TRBJ2-7; 8 bases match TRBD1. This CDR3 is 16 amino acids long. Trimming at V came to 4 bases and at J to 2 bases, leaving 11 bases not matched to a gene. The germline CDR1 and CDR2 sequences are SGHRS and YFSETQ. In DNA form, the CDR3 reads TGCGCCAGCAGCCCTTTGAAGACAGGGGTCCCCTACGAGCAGTACTTC. Translated: CASSPLKTGVPYEQYF.